The 21 T cell receptor beta chains listed next were all sequenced from one sample in a study of identical twins. One entry per CDR3 protein results from TCRdb running MiXCR on the 5' RACE reads. In the table there are hundreds of thousands of distinct CDR3 sequences, approximately 9% of which are singletons. The sample was also linked to a second study, of yellow fever vaccine responses in identical twins.

The sequenced sample consisted of PBMCs. The receptors originated from a woman between 18 and 29 years old in good health.

This chain uses TRBV12-3 or TRBV12-4 with TRBJ1-1; a possible D gene is TRBD1 (5 bases). V lost 9 bases to trimming and J lost 3 bases, with 14 bases between them. The CDR3 has 13 amino acids. The chain's CDR3 is CASRGGLDTEAFF. CDR3 in DNA: TGTGCCAGTCGGGGGGGGTTGGACACTGAAGCTTTCTTT.

The chain employs TRBV10-3 and TRBJ2-7; 11 bases agree with TRBD2. The V gene end was trimmed by 6 bases and the J gene end by 7 bases; junction bases not matched to a gene: 17. Germline V lookup: CDR1 ENHRY, CDR2 SYGVKD. The CDR3 extends over 17 amino acids. The CDR3 spells CAISPRGGLAASREQYF. CDR3 nucleotide sequence: TGTGCCATCAGCCCAAGGGGGGGACTAGCGGCTAGTCGAGAGCAGTACTTC.

This clonotype appeared a few times. The chain joins TRBV6-2 or TRBV6-3 to TRBJ2-7, with 9 nucleotides matching TRBD2. The germline CDR1 and CDR2 sequences are MNHEY and SVGEGT. This CDR3 region has 17 residues. The J segment lost 5 bases and the V segment lost 0 bases, leaving 11 bases of the junction unmatched. DNA of the CDR3: TGTGCCAGCAGTTACTCCCCGTATGGCGGGAGGGCTCACGAGCAGTACTTC. Residues: CASSYSPYGGRAHEQYF.

This clonotype was counted between two and nine times. This chain uses TRBV3-1 with TRBJ2-5; 10 bases align to TRBD1. Losses at the gene ends were 4 bases for V and 5 bases for J; bases not matched to a gene: 16. Germline values: CDR1 LGHDT, CDR2 YNNKEL (reference sequence). This CDR3 region has 18 residues. As DNA, the CDR3 is TGTGCCAGCAGCCGAAATTACAGGGACAGGGGTACTTGGGAGACCCAGTACTTC. This translates into CASSRNYRDRGTWETQYF.

This clonotype came up many times. This chain connects TRBV5-6 to TRBJ2-4, with 7 bases lining up with TRBD2. The V segment lost 3 bases and the J segment 8 bases; nucleotides outside the gene matches: 17. Germline CDR1 reads SGHDT; CDR2 reads YYEEEE. The CDR3 extends over 17 amino acids. CDR3 region: CASSSRRTSSFKHIQYF. DNA for the CDR3: TGTGCCAGCAGCTCCCGACGGACTAGTAGTTTTAAGCACATTCAGTACTTC.

This clonotype was recorded a few times. This chain joins TRBV19 and TRBJ2-1; D gene ambiguous. CDR3 length: 14 residues. Germline lookup yields CDR1 LNHDA and CDR2 SQIVND (reference sequence). Trimming removed 6 bases at V and 5 bases at J, with 14 bases between. The CDR3 DNA is TGTGCCAGTAGGATTCAGCAAACAGACAATGAGCAGTTCTTC. Protein product: CASRIQQTDNEQFF.

The rearrangement uses TRBV11-1 and TRBJ2-1, with D possibly being TRBD2 (6 bases). The CDR3 sequence is 19 residues long. Trimming left V 3 bases short and J 0 bases short, with 21 bases between. Germline V lookup: CDR1 SGHAT, CDR2 FQDESV (reference sequence). The CDR3 is CASSLGDFSTPSSYNEQFF. As DNA, the CDR3 is TGTGCCAGCAGCTTGGGGGACTTTTCCACACCGAGCTCCTACAATGAGCAGTTCTTC.

This clonotype has a handful of counts. The V and J genes are TRBV7-6 and TRBJ2-7; TRBD2 aligns across 10 bases. CDR1 and CDR2 from the germline V gene are SGHVS and FNYEAQ. The CDR3 covers 15 residues. Trimming took 4 bases from V and 1 from J; bases not matched to a gene: 4. The CDR3 nucleotides are TGTGCCAGCAGCTCCGGTAGCGGGAGGTCCTACGAGCAGTACTTC. Its protein product is CASSSGSGRSYEQYF.

The genes are TRBV3-1 and TRBJ2-3; 8 bases map to TRBD2. The junction had 13 bases not matched to a gene; V was cut back by 2 bases and J by 6 bases. Germline loops: CDR1 LGHDT, CDR2 YNNKEL (reference sequence). The CDR3 is 17 amino acids. CDR3 in amino acids: CASSQRRAGVIRDTQYF. The DNA of the CDR3 is TGTGCCAGCAGCCAAAGGAGAGCGGGAGTAATAAGGGATACGCAGTATTTT.

This clonotype was counted ten times or more. In nucleotides, the CDR3 is TGTGCCAGCAGTTCCGGGACTATCTACAATGAGCAGTTCTTC. Translating it yields CASSSGTIYNEQFF. The chain couples TRBV12-3 or TRBV12-4 to TRBJ2-1; 7 nucleotides align to TRBD2. Trimming cost V 4 bases and J 3 bases; bases outside gene matches: 3. CDR3 length: 14 amino acids.

The chain has TRBV6-2 or TRBV6-3 and TRBJ2-7; D call uncertain. Germline CDR1 reads MNHEY; CDR2 reads SVGEGT. The CDR3 is 13 residues long. V was shortened by 2 bases and J by 1 base, with 6 bases between the two germline ends. Written as DNA, the CDR3 is TGTGCCAGCAGTTACGACATTTCCTACGAGCAGTACTTC. It specifies CASSYDISYEQYF.

J is TRBJ1-4 and V is TRBV15, with D hard to call. Germline lookup yields CDR1 LNHNV and CDR2 YYDKDF (reference sequence). This CDR3 spans 16 amino acids. Trimming stripped 2 bases from V and 4 bases from J, with 14 bases between. The CDR3 loop is CATSRPRTPSNEKLFF. The CDR3 nucleotides read TGTGCCACCAGCAGACCCCGGACGCCTAGTAATGAAAAACTGTTTTTT.

This clonotype appeared a few times. The chain has TRBV28 and TRBJ2-1; 9 bases are a match to TRBD2. The CDR3 consists of 15 residues. J gave up 4 bases and V 8 bases, and 9 bases lay outside the gene matches. Germline CDR1 is MDHEN and CDR2 is SYDVKM. The CDR3 region has the DNA TGTGCCAGCTTATCCCTAGCGGGACCTTACAATGAGCAGTTCTTC. Translating it yields CASLSLAGPYNEQFF.

The table lists this clonotype with a few counts. The chain has TRBV27 and TRBJ1-1, with D possibly TRBD1 on 5 matching bases. The CDR3 totals 13 residues. From germline, CDR1 is MNHEY and CDR2 SMNVEV (reference sequence). Trimming cost V 5 bases and J 2 bases, with 9 bases left between them. The CDR3 loop reads CASSKGINTEAFF. The CDR3 DNA reads as TGTGCCAGCAGTAAGGGGATAAACACTGAAGCTTTCTTT.

V and J are TRBV7-3 and TRBJ2-5, with D perhaps matching TRBD2 (6 bases). V lost 0 bases and J 5 bases, leaving 7 bases between the germline ends. The CDR3 has 13 amino acids. The germline CDR1 and CDR2 sequences are SGHTA and FQGTGA. CDR3 in DNA: TGTGCCAGCAGCTTAACTAGCGGCGAGACCCAGTACTTC. Protein: CASSLTSGETQYF.

This clonotype appeared a few times. The rearrangement links TRBV6-1 to TRBJ2-7; 7 positions match TRBD1. The CDR3 is 14 amino acids. Germline V CDR1 and CDR2: MNHNS, SASEGT. Trimming removed 8 bases from V and 3 bases from J; junction bases left unmatched: 10. CDR3 coding DNA: TGTGCCAGCGCAGGACCCCAGGGGGACTACGAGCAGTACTTC. Translating it yields CASAGPQGDYEQYF.

The chain recombines TRBV6-2 or TRBV6-3 with TRBJ2-2; D might be TRBD1 (6 bases). There are 13 residues in the CDR3. The germline gives CDR1 MNHEY, CDR2 SVGEGT. The chain's CDR3 is CAHKDSYTGELFF. The DNA of the CDR3 is TGTGCTCACAAGGACAGCTACACCGGGGAGCTGTTTTTT.

This sequence joins TRBV4-2 and TRBJ2-7; 8 bases map to TRBD2. CDR1 and CDR2 (germline): LGHNA, YNFKEQ. V shed 1 base, J shed 0 bases, and the junction held 8 bases outside the gene matches. The CDR3 runs 17 residues. CDR3 sequence reads: CASSQVKTSALSYEQYF. The CDR3 region has the DNA TGTGCCAGCAGCCAAGTAAAGACTAGCGCCCTCTCCTACGAGCAGTACTTC.

This clonotype has more than one count but fewer than ten. J is TRBJ2-3 and V is TRBV5-6; D uncertain. With 4 bases removed from V and 9 bases from J, the gap between germline ends came to 18 bases. Germline V CDR1 and CDR2: SGHDT, YYEEEE. This CDR3 region has 14 residues. CDR3: CASSVDRVSDTQYF. The CDR3 region has the DNA TGTGCCAGCAGCGTAGACCGGGTCAGTGACACGCAGTATTTT.

This clonotype was seen a handful of times. The chain recombines TRBV12-3 or TRBV12-4 with TRBJ2-7; TRBD2 agrees at 9 bases. The ends lost 1 base at V and 6 bases at J; junction bases unmatched: 1. This CDR3 is 13 amino acids long. The CDR3, as DNA: TGTGCCAGCAGTTTAGTAGCGGGGGTCGAGCAGTACTTC. As protein: CASSLVAGVEQYF.

This clonotype came up many times. V and J are TRBV7-2 and TRBJ1-2, with no clear D. This CDR3 comprises 16 residues. V dropped 5 bases and J dropped 0 bases, with 16 bases sitting between them. Per germline, CDR1 SGHTA and CDR2 FQGNSA. The CDR3 loop reads CASSLELRLANYGYTF. The CDR3 coding sequence is TGTGCCAGCAGCCTAGAATTACGCTTAGCTAACTATGGCTACACCTTC.